This T cell receptor (beta chain) is drawn from a study of CD8+ T cells in alopecia areata. After isolation, RNA underwent reverse transcription to generate cDNA as the sequencing template. Libraries were prepared by immunoSEQ multiplex PCR; TCRdb keeps only in-frame clonotypes and omits some of them. This sample yields more than 150,000 clones, of which 40% to 65% are seen a single time; roughly a tenth belongs to the top ten. Stated treatment: oral pan-JAK inhibitor, 5-10 mg twice daily. The V gene's germline CDR1 is SEHNR and CDR2 FQNEAQ (reference sequence). The trim removed 5 bases at V and 2 bases at J, leaving 11 bases unmatched. The CDR3 has 16 amino acids. Concerning this clone: Its specificity is not known.

Study-wide results and caveats: Clonality exceeded that of normal scalp in lesional scalp, most notably in alopecia totalis/universalis.

The clonotype originates from a human donor with alopecia areata. This specimen consisted of CD8+ T cells sorted from blood, obtained between weeks 51 and 54, from a patient treated with tofacitinib. This sequence joins TRBV7-9 and TRBJ2-7; TRBD1 agrees at 8 bases. The CDR3 reads CASSQGDRRPTYEQYF. The DNA of the CDR3 is TGTGCCAGCAGCCAAGGGGACAGGCGACCTACCTACGAGCAGTACTTC.